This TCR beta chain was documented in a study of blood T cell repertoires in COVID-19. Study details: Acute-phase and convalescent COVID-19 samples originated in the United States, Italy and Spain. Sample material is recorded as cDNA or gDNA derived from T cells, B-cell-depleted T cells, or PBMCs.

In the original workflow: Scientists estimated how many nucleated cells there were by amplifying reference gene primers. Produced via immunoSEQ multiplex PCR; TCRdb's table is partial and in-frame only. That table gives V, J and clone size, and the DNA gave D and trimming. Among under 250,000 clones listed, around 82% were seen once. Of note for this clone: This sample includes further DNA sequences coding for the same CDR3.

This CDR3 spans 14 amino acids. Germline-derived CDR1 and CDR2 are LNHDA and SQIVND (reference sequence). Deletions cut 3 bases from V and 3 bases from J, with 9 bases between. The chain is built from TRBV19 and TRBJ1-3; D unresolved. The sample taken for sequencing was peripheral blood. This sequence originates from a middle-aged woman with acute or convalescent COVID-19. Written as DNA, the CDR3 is TGTGCCAGTAGTATCCGAGGGAGTGGAAACACCATATATTTT. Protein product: CASSIRGSGNTIYF.